This T cell receptor (beta chain) was sequenced for a study of cytomegalovirus exposure and HLA in healthy donors. The protocol was immunoSEQ multiplex PCR, while the TCRdb copy is restricted to in-frame clones and leaves out a portion. The table includes 45,000 to 70,000 clones, more than 90% detected once. Concerning this clone: No antigen is known for it.

Germline V gene data show CDR1 as SQVTM and CDR2 as ANQGSEA. This CDR3 spans 13 amino acids. Trimming removed 7 bases from V and 3 bases from J; junction bases left unmatched: 9. Study-level findings and limits: Reportedly, diagnosis of cytomegalovirus status by the classifier showed high specificity and sensitivity. The study designated 150 to 200 TCR beta chains cytomegalovirus-associated. Later, an analysis found that TCR clusters from the first cohort tended to co-occur in the roughly 130 validation repertoires.

The V and J genes are TRBV29-1 and TRBJ2-7, with 7 bases that match TRBD1. This clonotype originated in a man aged 18-30 years in good health and CMV-seronegative. Sequences were obtained from PBMCs. This CDR3 is CSGETGSVYEQYF. CDR3 coding DNA: TGCAGCGGAGAGACAGGGTCTGTCTACGAGCAGTACTTC.